This TCR beta chain was observed in a study of CD8 T cells in ankylosing spondylitis. This clonotype was observed a handful of times. Its target is not known. The CDR3 runs 12 residues. Germline CDR1 SEHNR, CDR2 FQNEAQ (reference sequence). Trimming shortened V by 3 bases and J by 12 bases, and 13 bases separated the two germline ends. TCR beta libraries were made by quantitative 5'-RACE with molecular barcodes. TCRdb re-derived calls from the 5' RACE reads in MiXCR, one entry per CDR3 protein. The table has around 230,000 distinct CDR3 sequences, roughly 8.2% seen once. Study conclusions and caveats: Previously reported in reactive arthritis synovial fluid and blood were some of the motif variants. About 8 highly homologous variants made up a TCR beta motif, and this motif appeared characteristic of ankylosing spondylitis blood. Reportedly, matched ankylosing spondylitis synovial fluid was significantly enriched for disease-linked clones.

This sequence originates from a female donor with ankylosing spondylitis or in good health (not recorded which). The chain uses TRBV7-9 and TRBJ2-3, with D perhaps matching TRBD2 (5 bases). Sequenced input: blood, either unsorted or a sorted T cell fraction (not recorded which). CDR3 sequence (DNA): TGTGCCAGCAGCTTCAGCGGACGTGGCCAGTATTTT. Translating it yields CASSFSGRGQYF.